This T cell receptor (beta chain) originates from a study of T cells in Graves' hyperthyroidism and ophthalmopathy. Turning to this clonotype: Its antigen is not known.

TCR beta CDR3 sequences were amplified from RNA transcripts. First-round RT-PCR of the TCR CDR3 relied on the HTBI primer set. Using its own MiXCR run on the multiplex PCR reads, TCRdb lists one record per CDR3 protein. The sample contains roughly 710,000 distinct CDR3 sequences, approximately 36% of which appear only once. For Graves' hyperthyroidism to be stable, ophthalmopathy could not progress within 18 months. Thyroid ultrasound and orbital computed tomography, with clinical symptoms and serum thyroxine and TRAb, informed diagnoses. V lost 2 bases to trimming and J lost 3 bases, with 13 bases between them. This CDR3 spans 15 amino acids. Study-level findings and limits: Progression to ophthalmopathy was predicted a median of 6.5 months early. Blood shared most expanded thyroid clonotypes above 0.001.

This TCR was recovered from a woman aged 40 to 50 with Graves' hyperthyroidism. The sample was blood. The chain carries TRBV12-3 or TRBV12-4 and TRBJ1-1, with D possibly matching TRBD1 (5 bases). Written as DNA, the CDR3 is TGTGCCAGCAGTTTATGGGGGGAACGGGACACTGAAGCTTTCTTT. This sequence encodes CASSLWGERDTEAFF.